Sequencing of this T cell receptor beta chain was carried out in a study of human T cells and chemical hapten exposure. Overall study: Patients having alopecia areata, totalis or universalis were mostly female.

TCRdb reprocessed the RACE reads via MiXCR and lists one record per CDR3 protein. This sample carries 30,000 to 40,000 distinct CDR3 sequences, more than 9% of them seen once, and the ten largest clones take 26%. Only one count was recorded for this clonotype. The antigen is unknown. A much larger clone lies one base from this, so it may be a read error. This sample's time point: patch test 3, about 24 weeks after DPC sensitization. Treatment specified: therapeutic diphenylcyclopropenone sensitization with weekly scalp DPC. The authors extracted total RNA from unfractionated whole blood. General study findings and limits: With regard to DPC sensitization, TCRs above 1 in 1000 frequency did not change. There were significantly more large CDR3 similarity clusters among expanded TCRs than among controls.

Germline V gene lookup returns CDR1 SEHNR and CDR2 FQNEAQ (reference sequence). The CDR3 length is 16 residues. The sequenced sample was whole blood, obtained in connection with sensitization to the hapten diphenylcyclopropenone (DPC). The receptor's source is a man over 45 with alopecia areata. Some clones in this sample may be carry-over from other donors' samples. The V gene is TRBV7-9, the J gene TRBJ2-3, with 10 bases lining up with TRBD1. CDR3 amino acids: CASSHRQGARTGTQYF. As DNA, the CDR3 is TGTGCCAGCAGCCACAGACAGGGGGCGAGGACAGGTACGCAGTATTTT.